This T cell receptor (beta chain) is drawn from a study of blood T cell repertoires in COVID-19. Turning to the study itself: The United States, Italy and Spain were the sources of the acute and convalescent COVID-19 samples. The cDNA or gDNA used as material had been derived from T cells, B-cell-depleted T cells, or PBMCs.

Original processing notes: How many nucleated cells were present was estimated from reference gene primer amplification. Profiling relied on immunoSEQ multiplex PCR, and the TCRdb table lists in-frame clones only, not all of them. Clone size and the V and J calls come from that table; the DNA yielded D and trimming. The data contain 360,000 or so clones, 90% of them seen just once; the ten biggest clones take up around 7%. Of note for this clone: At the DNA level, this CDR3 is encoded by other sequences in the same sample as well.

The CDR3 extends over 14 amino acids. In germline, CDR1 is MDHEN, CDR2 SYDVKM. V lost 5 bases and J lost 0, with 10 bases in between. Source material: peripheral blood. The V gene is TRBV28, the J gene TRBJ1-1, with D possibly being TRBD1 (5 bases). This TCR came from a man aged 18-30 years with active or convalescent COVID-19. The CDR3 spells CASSGGGMNTEAFF. CDR3 in DNA: TGTGCCAGCAGTGGGGGGGGTATGAACACTGAAGCTTTCTTT. Looking up the rest from reference TRBV28 and TRBJ1-1 gives the full variable domain: DVKVTQSSRYLVKRTGEKVFLECVQDMDHENMFWYRQDPGLGLRLIYFSYDVKMKEKGDIPEGYSVSREKKERFSLILESASTNQTSMYLCASSGGGMNTEAFFGQGTRLTVV.